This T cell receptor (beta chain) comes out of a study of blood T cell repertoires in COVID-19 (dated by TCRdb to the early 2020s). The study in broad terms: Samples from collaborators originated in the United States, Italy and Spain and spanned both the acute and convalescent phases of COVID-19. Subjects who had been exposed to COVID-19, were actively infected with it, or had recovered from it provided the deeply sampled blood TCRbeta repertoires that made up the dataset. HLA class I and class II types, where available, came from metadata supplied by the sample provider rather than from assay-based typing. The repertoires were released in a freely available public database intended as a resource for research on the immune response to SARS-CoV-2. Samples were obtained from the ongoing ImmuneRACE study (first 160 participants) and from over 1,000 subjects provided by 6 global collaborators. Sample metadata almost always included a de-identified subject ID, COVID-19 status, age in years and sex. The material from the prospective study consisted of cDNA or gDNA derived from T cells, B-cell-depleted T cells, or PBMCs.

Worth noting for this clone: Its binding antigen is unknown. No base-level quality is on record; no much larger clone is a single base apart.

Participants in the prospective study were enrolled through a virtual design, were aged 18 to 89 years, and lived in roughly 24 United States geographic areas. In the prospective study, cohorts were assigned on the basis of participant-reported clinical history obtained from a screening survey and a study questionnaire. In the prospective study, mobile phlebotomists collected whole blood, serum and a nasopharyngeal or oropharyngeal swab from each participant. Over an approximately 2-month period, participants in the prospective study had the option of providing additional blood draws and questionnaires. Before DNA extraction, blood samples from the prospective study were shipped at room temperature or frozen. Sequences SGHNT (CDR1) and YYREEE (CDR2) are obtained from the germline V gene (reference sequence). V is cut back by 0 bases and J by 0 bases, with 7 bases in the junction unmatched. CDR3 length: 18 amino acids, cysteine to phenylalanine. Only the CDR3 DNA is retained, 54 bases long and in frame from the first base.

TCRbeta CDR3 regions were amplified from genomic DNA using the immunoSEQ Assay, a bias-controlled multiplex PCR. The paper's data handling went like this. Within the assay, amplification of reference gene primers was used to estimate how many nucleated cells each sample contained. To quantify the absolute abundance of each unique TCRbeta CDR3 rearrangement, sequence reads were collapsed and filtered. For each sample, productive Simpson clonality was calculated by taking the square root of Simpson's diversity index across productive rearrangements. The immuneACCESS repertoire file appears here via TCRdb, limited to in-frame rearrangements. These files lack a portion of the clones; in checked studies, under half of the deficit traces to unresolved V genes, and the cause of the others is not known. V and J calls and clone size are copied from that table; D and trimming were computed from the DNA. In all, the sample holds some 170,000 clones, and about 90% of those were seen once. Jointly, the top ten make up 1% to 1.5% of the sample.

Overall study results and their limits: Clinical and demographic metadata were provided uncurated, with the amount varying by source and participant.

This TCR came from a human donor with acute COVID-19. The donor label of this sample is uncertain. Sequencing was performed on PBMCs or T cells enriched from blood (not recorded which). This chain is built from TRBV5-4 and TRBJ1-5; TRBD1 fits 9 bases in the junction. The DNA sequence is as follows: TGTGCCAGCAGCTTGGCCGACAGGGGGACCTATAGCAATCAGCCCCAGCATTTT. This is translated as CASSLADRGTYSNQPQHF.